This TCR beta chain was captured in a study of blood T cell repertoires in COVID-19. Overall study context: Samples taken during acute and convalescent COVID-19 were collected in the United States, Italy and Spain. PBMCs, B-cell-depleted T cells, or T cells provided the cDNA or gDNA that made up the material.

The count of this clone is one. Under the authors' procedure: Reference gene primers were amplified, and this amplification served to estimate nucleated cell counts. Assay: immunoSEQ multiplex PCR; the TCRdb copy retains only in-frame clones and omits some. That table is the source of V, J and clone size, and D and trimming were worked out from the DNA. This repertoire shows about 62,000 clones, over 75% found once; its top ten account for 18%. With 0 bases removed from V and 5 bases from J, the gap between germline ends came to 11 bases. Germline lookup yields CDR1 MNHNS and CDR2 SASEGT. The CDR3 loop spans 15 amino acids. Seattle patient enrollment occurred during active infection, with longitudinal follow-up thereafter.

Sequenced material: peripheral blood. The rearrangement links TRBV6-1 to TRBJ1-5, with unresolved D. The receptor was isolated from a woman aged 55-70 years with COVID-19, enrolled during active disease. The CDR3 DNA is TGTGCCAGCAGTGAAGCGGGAGGTCGGCATCAGCCCCAGCATTTT. Translation gives CASSEAGGRHQPQHF.